The clone carrying this T cell receptor (beta chain) was seen only a few times. The germline V gene has CDR1 MNHEY and CDR2 SVGAGI. Trimming removed 7 bases from V and 11 bases from J, with 14 bases in between. CDR3 length: 11 residues. In the authors' workflow: The assay estimated nucleated cells by amplifying reference gene primers. Produced via immunoSEQ multiplex PCR; TCRdb's table is partial and in-frame only. V, J and clone size were drawn from that table, and D and trimming were deduced from the DNA. Among a few hundred thousand clones listed, more than 70% were seen once. The data were taken from a study of blood T cell repertoires in COVID-19. Study background: Acute-phase and convalescent COVID-19 samples originated in the United States, Italy and Spain. PBMCs, B-cell-depleted T cells, or T cells were the source of the cDNA or gDNA that made up the material.

The clonotype was recovered from an elderly woman with acute or convalescent COVID-19. Sample: peripheral blood. This rearrangement joins TRBV6-5 to TRBJ1-1, with D perhaps TRBD1 (5 bases). The CDR3 DNA sequence: TGTGCCAGCACCTCGGACATCGGGGCTTTCTTT. Translation: CASTSDIGAFF.